This T cell receptor (beta chain) was retrieved from a study of a mutant IDH1 vaccine in newly diagnosed glioma. With respect to this clone: The antigen is not known.

The CDR3 is 13 residues long. Per germline, CDR1 SQVTM and CDR2 ANQGSEA. Trimming took 6 bases from V and 0 from J; bases not matched to a gene: 2. Stated time point: week 11, during vaccination. The investigators gave 300 ug of mutant IDH1 20-mer peptide in each vaccine dose, together with topical imiquimod. Sequencing used immunoSEQ multiplex PCR; TCRdb keeps in-frame clones, though not all of them. The repertoire includes tens of thousands of clones, roughly 90% of them detected once, and roughly 2.3% sits in the top ten. Specimen: PBMCs, collected from a glioma patient whose treatment included an IDH1 peptide vaccine. This sequence originates from a man aged 50-60 years with glioma. The chain recombines TRBV29-1 with TRBJ1-3, with 7 positions matching TRBD1. CDR3 sequence: CSVRTGSGNTIYF. CDR3 DNA sequence: TGCAGCGTAAGGACAGGCTCTGGAAACACCATATATTTT.